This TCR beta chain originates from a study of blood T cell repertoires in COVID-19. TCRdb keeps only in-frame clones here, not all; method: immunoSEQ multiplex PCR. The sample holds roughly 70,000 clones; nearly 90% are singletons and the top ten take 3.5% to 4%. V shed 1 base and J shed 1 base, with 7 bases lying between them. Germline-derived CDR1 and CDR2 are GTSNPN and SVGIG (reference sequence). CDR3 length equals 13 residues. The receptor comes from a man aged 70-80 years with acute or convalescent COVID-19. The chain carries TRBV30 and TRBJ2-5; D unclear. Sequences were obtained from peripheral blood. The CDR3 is CAWSARFQETQYF. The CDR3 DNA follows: TGTGCCTGGAGTGCTCGTTTCCAAGAGACCCAGTACTTC.